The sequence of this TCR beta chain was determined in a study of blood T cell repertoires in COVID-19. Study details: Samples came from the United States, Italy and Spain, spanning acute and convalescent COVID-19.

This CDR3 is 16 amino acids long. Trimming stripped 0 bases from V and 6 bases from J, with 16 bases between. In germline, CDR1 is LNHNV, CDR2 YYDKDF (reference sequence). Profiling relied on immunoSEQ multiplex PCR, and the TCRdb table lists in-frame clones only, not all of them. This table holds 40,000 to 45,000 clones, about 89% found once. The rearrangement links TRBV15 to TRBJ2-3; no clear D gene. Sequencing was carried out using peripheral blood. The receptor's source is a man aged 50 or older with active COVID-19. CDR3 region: CATSRDRSESRDTQYF. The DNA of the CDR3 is TGTGCCACCAGCAGAGATAGGAGCGAGTCAAGGGATACGCAGTATTTT. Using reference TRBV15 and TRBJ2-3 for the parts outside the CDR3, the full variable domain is DAMVIQNPRYQVTQFGKPVTLSCSQTLNHNVMYWYQQKSSQAPKLLFHYYDKDFNNEADTPDNFQSRRPNTSFCFLDIRSPGLGDTAMYLCATSRDRSESRDTQYFGPGTRLTVL.